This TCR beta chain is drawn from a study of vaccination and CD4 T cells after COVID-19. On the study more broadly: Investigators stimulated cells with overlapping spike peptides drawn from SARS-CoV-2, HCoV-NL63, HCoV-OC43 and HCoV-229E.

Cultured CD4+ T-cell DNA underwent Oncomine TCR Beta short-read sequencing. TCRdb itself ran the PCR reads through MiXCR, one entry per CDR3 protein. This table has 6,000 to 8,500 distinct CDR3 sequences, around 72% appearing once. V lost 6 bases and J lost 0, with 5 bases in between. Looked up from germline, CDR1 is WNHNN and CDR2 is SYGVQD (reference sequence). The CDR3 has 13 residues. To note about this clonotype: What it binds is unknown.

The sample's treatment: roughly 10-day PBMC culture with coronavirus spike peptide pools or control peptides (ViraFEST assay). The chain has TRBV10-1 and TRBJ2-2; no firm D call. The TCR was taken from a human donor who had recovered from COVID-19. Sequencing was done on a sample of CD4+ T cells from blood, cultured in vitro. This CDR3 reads CASRGSNTGELFF. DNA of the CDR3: TGCGCCAGCAGGGGGTCGAACACCGGGGAGCTGTTTTTT.